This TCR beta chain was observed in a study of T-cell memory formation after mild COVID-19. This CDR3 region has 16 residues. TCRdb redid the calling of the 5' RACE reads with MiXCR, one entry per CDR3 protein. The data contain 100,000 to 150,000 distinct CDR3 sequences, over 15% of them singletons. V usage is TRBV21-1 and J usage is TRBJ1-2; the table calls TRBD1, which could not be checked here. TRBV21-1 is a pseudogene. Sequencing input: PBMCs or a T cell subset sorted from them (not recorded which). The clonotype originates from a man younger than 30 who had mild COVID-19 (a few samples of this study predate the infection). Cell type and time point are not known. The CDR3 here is CASSKLRDKANYGYTF. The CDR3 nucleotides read TGTGCCAGCAGCAAACTCAGGGATAAGGCTAACTATGGCTACACCTTC.